This TCR beta chain was retrieved from a study of human T cells and chemical hapten exposure. Looking at the study overall: DPC at 2% was the sensitizing agent, placed on roughly 2 cm by roughly 2 cm of upper inner arm skin. Overall study findings and caveats: Controls formed significantly fewer large CDR3 similarity clusters than expanded TCRs did.

In this sample, this clonotype turned up many times. Its antigen is unknown. Time point of the sample: patch test 1, 2 weeks after DPC sensitization. Treatment in this sample: therapeutic diphenylcyclopropenone sensitization with weekly scalp DPC. Each patch test followed a blood draw. There are 14 residues in the CDR3. J lost 3 bases, V lost 4 bases, and 5 bases had no gene match. Per the germline V gene, CDR1 is MNHNS and CDR2 is SASEGT. Individual cDNA molecules received unique molecular identifiers in the library. One entry per CDR3 protein results from TCRdb running MiXCR on the RACE reads. Of tens of thousands of distinct CDR3 sequences in the sample, 7.5% to 9% were seen once.

The gene calls are TRBV6-1 and TRBJ1-2; 7 bases map to TRBD1. This receptor was obtained from a woman younger than 45 with alopecia areata. Some clones in this sample may be carry-over from other donors' samples. Sequenced here: whole blood, sampled in connection with sensitization to the hapten diphenylcyclopropenone (DPC). CDR3: CASSAPDRDYGYTF. The CDR3 DNA reads as TGTGCCAGCAGTGCCCCCGACAGGGACTATGGCTACACCTTC.